This T cell receptor beta chain is from a study of Graves' ophthalmopathy and Graves' hyperthyroidism (dated by TCRdb to the late 2010s). Some background on the complete study: Peripheral blood was collected before any treatment was given, at the time of initial diagnosis. TCR beta repertoire signatures were used to distinguish Graves' ophthalmopathy from Graves' hyperthyroidism and to predict progression to ophthalmopathy. In total, approximately 130 blood samples were TCR-sequenced: some 40 ophthalmopathy, some 75 hyperthyroidism and approximately 17 hyperthyroidism-to-ophthalmopathy patients. To explore V-J signatures distinguishing ophthalmopathy from hyperthyroidism, a discovery set of roughly 98 patients (fewer than 45 ophthalmopathy, 57 stable hyperthyroidism) was enrolled. An independent validation cohort was composed of fewer than 20 hyperthyroidism patients and 17 patients who later progressed from hyperthyroidism to ophthalmopathy. In roughly 6 hyperthyroidism patients, the T-cell repertoires found in thyroid tissue were compared with those found in blood. Once sampling was done, hyperthyroidism patients were given methimazole at a starting dose of 30 mg daily, while ophthalmopathy patients were given high-dose intravenous methylprednisolone.

The ophthalmopathy patients had moderately to severely active disease, with a Clinical Activity Score of 3 or higher, a NOSPECS grade of 4 or higher, and a disease duration of less than 3 months. Patients with other autoimmune diseases, uncontrolled infections, pregnancy or lactation were excluded from the study. Diagnosis relied on clinical symptoms, serum thyroxine, TRAb, thyroid ultrasound and orbital computed tomography. PBMCs were isolated from approximately 10 ml of fresh peripheral blood by Ficoll-Paque density gradient centrifugation. Total RNA was extracted with Trizol reagent and quality-checked on an Agilent 2100 Bioanalyzer. For repertoire sequencing, TCR beta CDR3 regions were amplified from RNA transcripts. A first-round RT-PCR used HTBI primers with the Qiagen OneStep RT-PCR kit, followed by a second-round multiplex PCR, size selection and purification. Sequencing of the libraries was carried out on an Illumina HiSeq2000 in paired-end mode with 100 bp reads. The original pipeline was this. SOAPnuke was used to process the reads, throwing out any read that had adapters, had uncalled bases, had a mean Phred below 15, or lacked an exact constant-primer or identifier match. COPE v1.2.5 was used to merge the high-quality paired reads. Each unique nucleotide sequence was treated as a clonotype, and MiTCR v1.1 was used to align the clonotypes to the IMGT TRB V, D and J references. The analysis was limited to V-J combinations with a frequency above 0.0001, which together covered 99.2% of repertoires. A TCR clonal expansion and chaos score per V-J combination was defined as the ratio of F50 clonal expansion to chaos observed in the TCRdist matrix. Welch's t-statistics and random forest were used to reduce features to about 14 V-J combinations, which were fed into a naive Bayes classifier. Thyroid-blood repertoire similarity was quantified with the Morisita-Horn index. TCRdb reworked the public reads: Q25 trimming with fastp, MiXCR clone assembly, productive beta chains retained. Rows are combined by CDR3 protein, so each entry shows the most common genes and DNA. None of the V and J calls come from the authors' own analysis; TCRdb made them. This sample is represented by 650,000 to 900,000 distinct CDR3 sequences; 35% to 50% of them were singletons. The ten largest clones add up to 40% to 55% of the sample.

Results and caveats for the whole study, not just this receptor: In validation, the model predicted ophthalmopathy progression with about 64% sensitivity and roughly 78% specificity; some 13 predicted patients were CT-confirmed with GO in a median of roughly 6.8 months. Most expanded thyroid clonotypes with frequency above 0.001 were also detected in blood, suggesting blood repertoires may reflect the thyroid immune response. No statistical method was used to predetermine the sample size, and group allocation was not hidden from the investigators. In cross-validation, the 13-signature model distinguished ophthalmopathy from stable hyperthyroidism with nearly 90% sensitivity and around 84% specificity, while in the test set the corresponding values were about 80% and 75%.

As to this clonotype: Its recognized antigen is unknown. Base qualities are missing; no much larger clone stands one base away.

Reading the germline V gene gives CDR1 SQVTM and CDR2 ANQGSEA. The germline ends are 20 bases apart after V is trimmed by 7 bases and J by 2 bases. The CDR3, from cysteine to phenylalanine, totals 15 residues. The entry retains the CDR3 DNA only, 45 bases that are in frame from base 1. The material sequenced was peripheral blood. The sequence is built from TRBV29-1 and TRBJ1-2, with a tentative D gene TRBD1 over 5 matching bases. This TCR was sampled from an adult man with Graves' ophthalmopathy. The CDR3 protein sequence reads: CSAEGIGGGNYGYTF. Here is the DNA: TGCAGCGCTGAGGGCATTGGCGGGGGGAACTATGGCTACACCTTC.